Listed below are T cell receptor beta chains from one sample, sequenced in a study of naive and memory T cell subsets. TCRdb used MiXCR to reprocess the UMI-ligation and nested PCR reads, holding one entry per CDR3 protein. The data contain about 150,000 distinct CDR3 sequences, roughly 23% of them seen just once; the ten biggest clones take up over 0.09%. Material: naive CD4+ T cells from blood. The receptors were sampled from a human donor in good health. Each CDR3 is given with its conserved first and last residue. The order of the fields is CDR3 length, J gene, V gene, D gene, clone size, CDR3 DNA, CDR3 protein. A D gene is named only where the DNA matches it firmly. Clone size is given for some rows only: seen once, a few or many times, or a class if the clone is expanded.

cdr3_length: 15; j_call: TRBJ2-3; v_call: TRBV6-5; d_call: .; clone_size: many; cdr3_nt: TGTGCCAGCAGTTACGAGGGTCTGATCCCAGATACGCAGTATTTT; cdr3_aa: CASSYEGLIPDTQYF
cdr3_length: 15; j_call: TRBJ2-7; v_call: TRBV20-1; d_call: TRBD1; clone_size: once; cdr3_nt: TGCAGTGCCCTATATGTTAAGGGGGCTCTCTACGAGCAGTACTTC; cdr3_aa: CSALYVKGALYEQYF
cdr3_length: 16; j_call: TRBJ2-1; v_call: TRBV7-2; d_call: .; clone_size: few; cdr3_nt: TGTGCCAGCAGCTTAGCCGGGACAAGCTCCTACAATGAGCAGTTCTTC; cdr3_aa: CASSLAGTSSYNEQFF
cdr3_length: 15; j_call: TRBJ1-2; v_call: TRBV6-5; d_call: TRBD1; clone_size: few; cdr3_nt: TGTGCCAGCAGTTACGTGAGGCAGGGGGATGGTGGCTACACCTTC; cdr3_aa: CASSYVRQGDGGYTF
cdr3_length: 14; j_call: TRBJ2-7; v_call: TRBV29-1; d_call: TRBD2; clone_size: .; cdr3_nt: TGCAGCGTTGAAGGGCTAGCGGGGCCCTACGAGCAGTACTTC; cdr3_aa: CSVEGLAGPYEQYF
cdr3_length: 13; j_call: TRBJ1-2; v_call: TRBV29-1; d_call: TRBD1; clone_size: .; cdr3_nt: TGCAGCATTGATCGGGAGGGGGCAGGTGGCTACACCTTC; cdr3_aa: CSIDREGAGGYTF
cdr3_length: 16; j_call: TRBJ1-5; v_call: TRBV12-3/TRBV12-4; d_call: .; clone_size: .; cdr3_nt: TGTGCCAGCAGTCCCAGGCGAGGGTTCGGCAATCAGCCCCAGCATTTT; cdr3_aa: CASSPRRGFGNQPQHF
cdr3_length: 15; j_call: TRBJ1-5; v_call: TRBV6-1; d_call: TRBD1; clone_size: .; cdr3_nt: TGTGCCAGCAGGGGACAGGGAAGGGACAATCAGCCCCAGCATTTT; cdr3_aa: CASRGQGRDNQPQHF
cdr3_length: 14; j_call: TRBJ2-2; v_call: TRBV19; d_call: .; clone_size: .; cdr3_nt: TGTGCCACCTTCCAACAAGGGGGAACCGGGGAGCTGTTTTTT; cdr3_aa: CATFQQGGTGELFF
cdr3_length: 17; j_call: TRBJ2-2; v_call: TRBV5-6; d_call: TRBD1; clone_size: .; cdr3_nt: TGTGCCAGCAGCTTGTTGGCGAGGGACAGGGTCACCGGGGAGCTGTTTTTT; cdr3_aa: CASSLLARDRVTGELFF
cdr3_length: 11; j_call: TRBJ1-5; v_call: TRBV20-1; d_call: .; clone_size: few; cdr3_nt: TGCAGTGCTGGCTACACAGGGTCCCAGCATTTT; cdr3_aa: CSAGYTGSQHF
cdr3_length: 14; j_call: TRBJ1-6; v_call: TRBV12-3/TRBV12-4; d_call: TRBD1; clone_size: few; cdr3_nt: TGTGCCAGCAGTTTGGGACAGTACGAATCACCCCTCCACTTT; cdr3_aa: CASSLGQYESPLHF
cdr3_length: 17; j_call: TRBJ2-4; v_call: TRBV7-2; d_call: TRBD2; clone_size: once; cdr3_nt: TGTGCCAGCAGCTTACCGGGACTAGCGGATCCCAAAAACATTCAGTACTTC; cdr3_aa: CASSLPGLADPKNIQYF
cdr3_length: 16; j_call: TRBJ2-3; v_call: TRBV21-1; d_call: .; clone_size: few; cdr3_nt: TGTGCCAGCAGCAGACAAAGCGGGTCCAGCACAGATACGCAGTATTTT; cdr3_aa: CASSRQSGSSTDTQYF
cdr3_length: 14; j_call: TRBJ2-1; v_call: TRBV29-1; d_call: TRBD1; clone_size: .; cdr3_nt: TGCAGCGTTCGACCGACAGGGTCGAGAAATGAGCAGTTCTTC; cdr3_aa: CSVRPTGSRNEQFF
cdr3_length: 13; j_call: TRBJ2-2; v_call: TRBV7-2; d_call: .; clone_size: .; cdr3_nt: TGTGCCAGCAGCTTAGAACGTACCGGGGAGCTGTTTTTT; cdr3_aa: CASSLERTGELFF
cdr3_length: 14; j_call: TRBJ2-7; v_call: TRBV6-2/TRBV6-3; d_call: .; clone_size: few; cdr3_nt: TGTGCCAGCAGTTACATGGCAACTTCCCTCGAGCAGTACTTC; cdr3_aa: CASSYMATSLEQYF
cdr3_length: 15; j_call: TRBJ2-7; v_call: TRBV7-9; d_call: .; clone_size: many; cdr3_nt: TGTGCCAGCAGCCCCCTGCAGGGATCCTCCTACGAGCAGTACTTC; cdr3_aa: CASSPLQGSSYEQYF
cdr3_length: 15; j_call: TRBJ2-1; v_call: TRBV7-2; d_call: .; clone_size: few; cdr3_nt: TGTGCCAGCAGCTCCGATGGGACGGTAAACAATGAGCAGTTCTTC; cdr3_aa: CASSSDGTVNNEQFF
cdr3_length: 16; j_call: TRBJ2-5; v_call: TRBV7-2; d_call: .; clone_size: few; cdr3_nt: TGTGCCAGCAGCTTAAATGGCGGGATCCTCTCGGAGACCCAGTACTTC; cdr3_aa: CASSLNGGILSETQYF
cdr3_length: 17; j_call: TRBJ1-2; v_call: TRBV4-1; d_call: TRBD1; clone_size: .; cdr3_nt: TGCGCCAGCAGCCAAGCGGAAAGGGGGCCCTCGAACTATGGCTACACCTTC; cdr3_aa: CASSQAERGPSNYGYTF
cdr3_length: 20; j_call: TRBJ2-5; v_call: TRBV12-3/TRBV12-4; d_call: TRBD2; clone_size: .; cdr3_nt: TGTGCCAGCAGTCCCAACCTTGGGACTAGCGCGAAATCGTACCAAGAGACCCAGTACTTC; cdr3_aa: CASSPNLGTSAKSYQETQYF
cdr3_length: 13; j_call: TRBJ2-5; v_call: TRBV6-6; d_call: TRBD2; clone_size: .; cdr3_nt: TGTGCCGCGCGGACGGGAGGCGGGGGGACCCAGTACTTC; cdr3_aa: CAARTGGGGTQYF
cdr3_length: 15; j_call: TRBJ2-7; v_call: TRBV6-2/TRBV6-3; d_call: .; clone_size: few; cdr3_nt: TGTGCCAGCAGTGCGCCGTCCGTAGGGGCCAACGAGCAGTACTTC; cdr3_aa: CASSAPSVGANEQYF
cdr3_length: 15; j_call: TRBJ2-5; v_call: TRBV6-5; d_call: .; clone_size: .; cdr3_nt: TGTGCCAGCAGCGAACTCTGGATGTACCAAGAGACCCAGTACTTC; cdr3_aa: CASSELWMYQETQYF
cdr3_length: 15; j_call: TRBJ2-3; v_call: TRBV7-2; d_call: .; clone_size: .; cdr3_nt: TGTGCCAGCAGCTTAGACAGGGTCGGGACAGATACGCAGTATTTT; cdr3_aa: CASSLDRVGTDTQYF
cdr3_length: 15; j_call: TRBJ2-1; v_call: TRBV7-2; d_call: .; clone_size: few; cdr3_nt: TGTGCCAGCAGCTTATCCCTTAGCTCCTACAATGAGCAGTTCTTC; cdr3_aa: CASSLSLSSYNEQFF
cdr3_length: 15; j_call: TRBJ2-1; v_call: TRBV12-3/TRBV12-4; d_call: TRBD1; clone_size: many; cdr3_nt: TGTGCCAGCAGTCGGTACGGGACAGGGTTCAACGAGCAGTTCTTC; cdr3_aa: CASSRYGTGFNEQFF
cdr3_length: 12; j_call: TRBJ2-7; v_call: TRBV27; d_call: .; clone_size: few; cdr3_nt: TGTGCCAGCAGTTTATCGGGGAACGAGCAGTACTTC; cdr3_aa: CASSLSGNEQYF
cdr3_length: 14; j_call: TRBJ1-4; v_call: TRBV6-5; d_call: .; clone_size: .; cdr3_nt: TGTGCCAGCAGTTACCTCCCGTGGAGGGAAAAACTGTTTTTT; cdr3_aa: CASSYLPWREKLFF
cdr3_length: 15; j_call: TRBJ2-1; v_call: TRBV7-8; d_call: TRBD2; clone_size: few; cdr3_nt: TGTGCCAGCAGCCCTTCGCGGGGGACCTACAATGAGCAGTTCTTC; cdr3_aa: CASSPSRGTYNEQFF
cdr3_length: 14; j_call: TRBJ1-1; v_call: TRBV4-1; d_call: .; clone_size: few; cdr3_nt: TGCGCCAGCAGCCAGCCTAGACTGGGCACTGAAGCTTTCTTT; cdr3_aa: CASSQPRLGTEAFF
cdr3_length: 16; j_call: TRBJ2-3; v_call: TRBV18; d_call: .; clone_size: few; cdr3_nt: TGTGCCAGCTCACTATCATTGGCAAGTAGCACAGATACGCAGTATTTT; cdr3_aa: CASSLSLASSTDTQYF
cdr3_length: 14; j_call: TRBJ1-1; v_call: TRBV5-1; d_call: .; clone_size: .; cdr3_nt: TGCGCCAGCAGTTGGCGAGGGAGCGACACTGAAGCTTTCTTT; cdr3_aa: CASSWRGSDTEAFF
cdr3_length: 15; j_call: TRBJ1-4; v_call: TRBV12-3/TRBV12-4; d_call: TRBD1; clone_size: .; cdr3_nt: TGTGCCAGCAGACAAAACGCACAGGGGGGGGAAAAACTGTTTTTT; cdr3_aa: CASRQNAQGGEKLFF
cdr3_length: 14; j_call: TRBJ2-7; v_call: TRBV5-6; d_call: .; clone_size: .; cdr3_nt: TGTGCCAGCAGCTTGGGTGTCTTTTCCTACGAGCAGTACTTC; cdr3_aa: CASSLGVFSYEQYF
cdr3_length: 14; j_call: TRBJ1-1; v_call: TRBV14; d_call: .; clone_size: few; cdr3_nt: TGTGCCAGCATGAGGGGGAGTTCGGGCACTGAAGCTTTCTTT; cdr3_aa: CASMRGSSGTEAFF
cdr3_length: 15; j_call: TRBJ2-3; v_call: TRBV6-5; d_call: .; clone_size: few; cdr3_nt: TGTGCCAGCAGGTCTCCTGATAGTGGGTTCTATACGCAGTATTTT; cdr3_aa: CASRSPDSGFYTQYF
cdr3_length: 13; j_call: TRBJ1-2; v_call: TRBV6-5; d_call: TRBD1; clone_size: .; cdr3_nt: TGTGCCAGCAGGCGACAGGGAAGCTATGGCTACACCTTC; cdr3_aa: CASRRQGSYGYTF
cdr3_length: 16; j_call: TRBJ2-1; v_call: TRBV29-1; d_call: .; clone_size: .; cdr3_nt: TGCAGCGTCGGAAGAAGGAGGGGGGCACTCTACAATGAGCAGTTCTTC; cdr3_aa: CSVGRRRGALYNEQFF
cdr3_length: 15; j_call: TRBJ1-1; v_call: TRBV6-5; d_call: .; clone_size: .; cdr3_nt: TGTGCCAGCAGTTATAGGGGCAGGATGAACACTGAAGCTTTCTTT; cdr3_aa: CASSYRGRMNTEAFF
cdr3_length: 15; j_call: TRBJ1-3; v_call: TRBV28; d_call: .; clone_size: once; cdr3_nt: TGTGCCAGCAGTTTGCGAACGGGACGTTTAGACACCATATATTTT; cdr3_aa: CASSLRTGRLDTIYF
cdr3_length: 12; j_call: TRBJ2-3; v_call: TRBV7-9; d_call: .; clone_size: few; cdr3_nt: TGTGCCAGCAGCTTGGGACCAGATACGCAGTATTTT; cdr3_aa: CASSLGPDTQYF
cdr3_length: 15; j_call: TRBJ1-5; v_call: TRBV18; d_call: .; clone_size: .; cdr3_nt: TGTGCCAGCTCACGCCCGGACACCCATAATCAGCCCCAGCATTTT; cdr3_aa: CASSRPDTHNQPQHF
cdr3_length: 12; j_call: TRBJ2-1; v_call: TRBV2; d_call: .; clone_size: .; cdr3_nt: TGTGCCAGCAGTGAACTTGGAAGCGGTGGGTTCTTC; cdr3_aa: CASSELGSGGFF
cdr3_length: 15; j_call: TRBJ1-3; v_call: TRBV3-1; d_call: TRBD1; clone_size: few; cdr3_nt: TGTGCCAGCAGCCCCGGGACAGACTCTGGAAACACCATATATTTT; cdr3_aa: CASSPGTDSGNTIYF
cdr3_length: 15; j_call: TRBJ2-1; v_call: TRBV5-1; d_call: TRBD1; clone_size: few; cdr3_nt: TGCGCCAGCAGCTTGGCGATGACAGGGACCGGTGAGCAGTTCTTC; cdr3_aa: CASSLAMTGTGEQFF
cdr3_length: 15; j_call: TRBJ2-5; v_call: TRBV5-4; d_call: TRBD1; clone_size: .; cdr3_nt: TGTGCCAGCAGCTCCGGTGACAGGGGACAAGAGACCCAGTACTTC; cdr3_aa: CASSSGDRGQETQYF
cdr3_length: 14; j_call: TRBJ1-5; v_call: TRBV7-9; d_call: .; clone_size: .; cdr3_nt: TGTGCCAGCAGCTTAAGTTTGAGCAATCAGCCCCAGCATTTT; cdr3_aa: CASSLSLSNQPQHF
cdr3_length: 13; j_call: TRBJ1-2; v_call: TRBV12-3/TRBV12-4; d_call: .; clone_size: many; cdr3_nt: TGTGCCAGCAGTTTCGACAGGAACTATGGCTACACCTTC; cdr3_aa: CASSFDRNYGYTF
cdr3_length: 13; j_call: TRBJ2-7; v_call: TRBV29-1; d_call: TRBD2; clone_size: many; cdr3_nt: TGCAGCGTTGGTGTAGCGGGAACCTACGAGCAGTACTTC; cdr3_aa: CSVGVAGTYEQYF
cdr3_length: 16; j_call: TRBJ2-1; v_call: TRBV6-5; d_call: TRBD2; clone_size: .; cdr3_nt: TGTGCCAGCAGTTACTCGGGGGGAGGGCCCAGCAATGAGCAGTTCTTC; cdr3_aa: CASSYSGGGPSNEQFF
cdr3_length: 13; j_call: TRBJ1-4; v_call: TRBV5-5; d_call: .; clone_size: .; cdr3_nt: TGTGCCAGCTCCGGACAACTGGGAGAAAAACTGTTTTTT; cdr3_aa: CASSGQLGEKLFF
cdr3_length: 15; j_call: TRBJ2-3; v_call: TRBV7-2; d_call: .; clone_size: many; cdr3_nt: TGTGCCAGCAGCCCCCTGCGGGTGTACACAGATACGCAGTATTTT; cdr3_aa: CASSPLRVYTDTQYF
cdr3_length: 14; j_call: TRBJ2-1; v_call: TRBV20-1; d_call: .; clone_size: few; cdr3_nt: TGCAGTGCTAGCGGCGGGCCCGTGGGGAATGAGCAGTTCTTC; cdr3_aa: CSASGGPVGNEQFF